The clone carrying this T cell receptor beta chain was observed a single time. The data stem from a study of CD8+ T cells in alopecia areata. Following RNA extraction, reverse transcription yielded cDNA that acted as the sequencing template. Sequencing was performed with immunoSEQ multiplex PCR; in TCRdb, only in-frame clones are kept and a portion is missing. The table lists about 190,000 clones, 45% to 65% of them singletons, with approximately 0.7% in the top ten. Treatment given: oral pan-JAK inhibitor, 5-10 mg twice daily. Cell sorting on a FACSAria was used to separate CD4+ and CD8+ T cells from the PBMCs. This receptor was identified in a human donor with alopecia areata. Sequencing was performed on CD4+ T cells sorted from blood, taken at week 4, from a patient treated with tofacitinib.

CDR3 protein: CASSLGPGANVLTF. The DNA of the CDR3 is TGTGCCAGCAGCTTAGGACCTGGGGCCAACGTCCTGACTTTC. The V gene is TRBV7-9, the J gene TRBJ2-6, with no clear D. The CDR3 extends over 14 amino acids. CDR1 and CDR2 (germline): SEHNR, FQNEAQ (reference sequence). V was trimmed by 1 base and J by 2 bases, leaving 3 bases between them.